The 17 T cell receptor gamma chains below all came from one sample that was sequenced in a study of gamma-delta chains in newborns, infants, children. TCRdb called clones from the reads again using CATT. The sample has a few thousand gamma-chain clones; roughly 57% are singletons. The sequencing input was blood. Every receptor here comes from a child who was a newborn, infant or young child, either healthy, febrile or measles-vaccinated (not recorded which).

This clone was detected only once. The chain links TRGV5 to TRGJ1 or TRGJ2. Here the J gene was assigned by germline matching of the DNA, as TCRdb has none. There are 11 residues in the CDR3. The germline V gene encodes CDR1 VINAFY and CDR2 YDVSNSKD. V dropped 5 bases and J dropped 5; count of bases not matched to a gene: 3. CDR3 coding DNA: TGTGCCACCTGGGGGGATTATAAGAAACTCTTT. Amino acids: CATWGDYKKLF.

The J gene is TRGJP, the V gene TRGV9. The J gene was not available in TCRdb and was assigned here by matching the DNA to germline segments. The CDR3 length is 15 residues. V shed 5 bases and J 8 bases; nucleotides not matched to a gene: 6. In germline, CDR1 is GITISATS, CDR2 ISYDGTV (reference sequence). Here the CDR3 DNA reads TGTGCCTTGTGGGCTAATAAGTTGGGCAAAAAAATCAAGGTATTT. Its protein is CALWANKLGKKIKVF.

The V and J genes are TRGV4 and TRGJ1 or TRGJ2. TCRdb carries no J gene annotation; the J gene was assigned here by matching the DNA with germline. This CDR3 is built from 13 residues. V was clipped by 6 bases and J by 0 bases; unmatched bases: 5. CDR1 EGSTGY and CDR2 YDSYTSSV come from the germline V gene. CDR3 sequence: CATWKTNYYKKLF. DNA of the CDR3: TGTGCCACCTGGAAAACGAATTATTATAAGAAACTCTTT.

On this clone: Other DNA sequences in this sample translate to the same CDR3. This chain links TRGV2 with TRGJP2. The J gene, missing from TCRdb, was assigned here through DNA to germline matching. CDR3 size: 13 residues. From germline, CDR1 is EGSNGY and CDR2 YDSYNSKV. J lost 11 bases, V lost 0 bases, and 6 bases had no gene match. The CDR3 protein is CATWDGRRWIKTF. The CDR3, as DNA: TGTGCCACCTGGGACGGGCGGCGGTGGATCAAGACGTTT.

This clone occurred a few times. This rearrangement joins TRGV8 to TRGJ1 or TRGJ2. Since TCRdb gives no J gene, matching the DNA to germline was used here to assign it. Germline assignment: CDR1 VENAVY and CDR2 YDSYNSRV. This CDR3 is built from 11 residues. Trimming at V came to 5 bases and at J to 12 bases, leaving 10 bases not matched to a gene. CDR3 sequence: CATWARSAKLF. The CDR3 coding sequence is TGTGCCACCTGGGCGCGGAGTGCGAAACTCTTT.

The rearrangement uses TRGV9 and TRGJ1 or TRGJ2. The J gene, left out of TCRdb, was set here by checking the DNA against germline. The CDR3 runs to 15 residues. The trim removed 0 bases at V and 9 bases at J, leaving 14 bases unmatched. The germline V gene encodes CDR1 GITISATS and CDR2 ISYDGTV (reference sequence). The CDR3 DNA follows: TGTGCCTTGTGGGAGGTGCAAAGTTTTAGGATTAAGAAACTCTTT. Protein sequence: CALWEVQSFRIKKLF.

V and J are TRGV9 and TRGJ1 or TRGJ2. No J segment appears in TCRdb, so it was assigned here by matching the sequence to germline. Looked up from germline, CDR1 is GITISATS and CDR2 is ISYDGTV (reference sequence). This CDR3 is 10 amino acids long. Unmatched junction bases numbered 2, after V lost 4 bases and J lost 8 bases. In nucleotides, the CDR3 is TGTGCCTTGTGGGAAAATAAGAAACTCTTT. Protein: CALWENKKLF.

The gene calls are TRGV2 and TRGJ1 or TRGJ2. Germline matching of the DNA provided the J gene here, since TCRdb leaves it blank. V lost 0 bases to trimming and J lost 12 bases; unmatched junction nucleotides: 8. The CDR3 runs to 12 residues. CDR1 is EGSNGY and CDR2 is YDSYNSKV in the germline V gene. The CDR3 here is CATWDGLYRKLF. The CDR3 DNA is TGTGCCACCTGGGACGGGCTTTACAGGAAACTCTTT.

This clone was seen more than once but under ten times. This sample also contains other DNA sequences that code for the same CDR3. The chain employs TRGV2 and TRGJ1 or TRGJ2. TCRdb is silent on the J gene; assignment here came from matching the DNA to germline. The CDR3 totals 11 residues. Germline values: CDR1 EGSNGY, CDR2 YDSYNSKV. The trim removed 0 bases at V and 11 bases at J, leaving 4 bases unmatched. DNA of the CDR3: TGTGCCACCTGGGACGGGCCTCAGAAACTCTTT. It is translated as CATWDGPQKLF.

Remarks on this clone: Within the sample, other DNA sequences also encode this same CDR3. The chain is built from TRGV9 and TRGJP. Since TCRdb gives no J gene, matching the DNA to germline was used here to assign it. V lost 2 bases to trimming and J lost 3 bases; unmatched junction nucleotides: 4. CDR3 length: 17 amino acids. From germline, CDR1 is GITISATS and CDR2 ISYDGTV (reference sequence). The CDR3 sequence is CALWEATQELGKKIKVF. The DNA for the CDR3 is TGTGCCTTGTGGGAGGCTACGCAAGAGTTGGGCAAAAAAATCAAGGTATTT.

The chain links TRGV8 to TRGJP1. TCRdb records no J gene; here it was assigned by comparing the DNA to germline. The germline gives CDR1 VENAVY, CDR2 YDSYNSRV. V dropped 3 bases and J dropped 11; count of bases not matched to a gene: 3. This CDR3 comprises 11 residues. CDR3 protein: CATWDPWFKIF. The CDR3 bases are TGTGCCACCTGGGATCCCTGGTTCAAGATATTT.

On this clone itself: The mismatch at residue 6 between this DNA's translation and the TCRdb protein of a much larger clone likely reflects a read error; the protein shown is translated from the DNA. The rearrangement joins TRGV9 to TRGJP. Here the J gene was assigned by germline matching of the DNA, as TCRdb has none. The CDR3 has 16 residues. V lost 3 bases to trimming and J lost 8 bases; unmatched junction nucleotides: 7. Germline assignment: CDR1 GITISATS and CDR2 ISYDGTV (reference sequence). CDR3 loop: CALWEMRKLGKKIKVF. CDR3 in DNA: TGTGCCTTGTGGGAGATGCGAAAGTTGGGCAAAAAAATCAAGGTATTT.

This clone was observed once. The V and J genes are TRGV9 and TRGJP2. No J segment appears in TCRdb, so it was assigned here by matching the sequence to germline. This CDR3 has 12 residues. J lost 9 bases, V lost 1 base, and 2 bases had no gene match. In germline, CDR1 is GITISATS, CDR2 ISYDGTV (reference sequence). CDR3 protein: CALWEVNWIKTF. CDR3 DNA: TGTGCCTTGTGGGAGGTCAATTGGATCAAGACGTTT.

V usage is TRGV8 and J usage is TRGJP2. As TCRdb names no J gene, one was assigned here on the basis of a DNA match to germline. Losses at the gene ends were 2 bases for V and 3 bases for J; bases not matched to a gene: 6. The CDR3 has 15 residues. In germline, CDR1 is VENAVY, CDR2 YDSYNSRV. The CDR3 DNA follows: TGTGCCACCTGGGATATGTGGGGTAGTGATTGGATCAAGACGTTT. It specifies CATWDMWGSDWIKTF.

This chain uses TRGV2 with TRGJ1 or TRGJ2. No J gene was available from TCRdb, and it was assigned here by a germline match of the DNA. After removal of 0 bases from V and 6 bases from J, the junction contained 8 bases not matched to a gene. Germline V CDR1 and CDR2: EGSNGY, YDSYNSKV. The CDR3 has 14 residues. In DNA, the CDR3 is TGTGCCACCTGGGACGGGCCGAGTCGTTATAAGAAACTCTTT. It translates to CATWDGPSRYKKLF.

The sample holds a few counts of this clone. The chain employs TRGV9 and TRGJP. TCRdb is silent on the J gene; assignment here came from matching the DNA to germline. This CDR3 is 17 amino acids long. The germline V gene encodes CDR1 GITISATS and CDR2 ISYDGTV (reference sequence). Unmatched junction bases numbered 6, after V lost 0 bases and J lost 7 bases. CDR3 in amino acids: CALWEVQLELGKKIKVF. CDR3 DNA sequence: TGTGCCTTGTGGGAGGTGCAGCTTGAGTTGGGCAAAAAAATCAAGGTATTT.

The chain links TRGV4 to TRGJ1 or TRGJ2. Germline matching of the DNA provided the J gene here, since TCRdb leaves it blank. The germline gives CDR1 EGSTGY, CDR2 YDSYTSSV. This CDR3 comprises 13 residues. The trim removed 2 bases at V and 3 bases at J, leaving 4 bases unmatched. CDR3 region: CATWDALYYKKLF. CDR3 coding DNA: TGTGCCACCTGGGATGCCCTTTATTATAAGAAACTCTTT.